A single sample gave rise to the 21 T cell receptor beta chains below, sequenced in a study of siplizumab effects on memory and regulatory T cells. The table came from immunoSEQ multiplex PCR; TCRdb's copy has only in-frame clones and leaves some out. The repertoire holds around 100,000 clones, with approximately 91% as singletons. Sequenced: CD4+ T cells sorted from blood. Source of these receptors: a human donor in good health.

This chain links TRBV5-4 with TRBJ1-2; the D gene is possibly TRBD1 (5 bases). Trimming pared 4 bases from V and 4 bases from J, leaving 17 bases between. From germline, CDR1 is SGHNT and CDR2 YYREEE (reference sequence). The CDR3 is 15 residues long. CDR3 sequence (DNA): TGTGCCAGCAGCCTAAGATTTCAGGGACTCTATGGCTACACCTTC. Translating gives CASSLRFQGLYGYTF. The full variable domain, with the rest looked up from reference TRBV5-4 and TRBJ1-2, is ETGVTQSPTHLIKTRGQQVTLRCSSQSGHNTVSWYQQALGQGPQFIFQYYREEENGRGNFPPRFSGLQFPNYSSELNVNALELDDSALYLCASSLRFQGLYGYTFGSGTRLTVV.

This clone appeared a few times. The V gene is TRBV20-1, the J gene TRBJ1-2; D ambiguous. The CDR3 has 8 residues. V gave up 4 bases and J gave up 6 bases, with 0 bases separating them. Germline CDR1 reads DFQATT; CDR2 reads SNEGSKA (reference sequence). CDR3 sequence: CSANGYTF. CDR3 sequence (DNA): TGCAGTGCTAATGGCTACACCTTC.

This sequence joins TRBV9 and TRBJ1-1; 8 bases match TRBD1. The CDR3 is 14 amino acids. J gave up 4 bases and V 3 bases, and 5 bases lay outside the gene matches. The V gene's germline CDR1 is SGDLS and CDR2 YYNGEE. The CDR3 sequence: CASSGQGRITEAFF. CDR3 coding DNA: TGTGCCAGCAGCGGACAGGGGAGGATCACTGAAGCTTTCTTT.

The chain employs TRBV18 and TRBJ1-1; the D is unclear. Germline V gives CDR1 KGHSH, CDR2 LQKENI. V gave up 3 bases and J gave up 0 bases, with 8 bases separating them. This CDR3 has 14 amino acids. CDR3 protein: CASSPSYMNTEAFF. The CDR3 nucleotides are TGTGCCAGCTCACCGTCATATATGAACACTGAAGCTTTCTTT.

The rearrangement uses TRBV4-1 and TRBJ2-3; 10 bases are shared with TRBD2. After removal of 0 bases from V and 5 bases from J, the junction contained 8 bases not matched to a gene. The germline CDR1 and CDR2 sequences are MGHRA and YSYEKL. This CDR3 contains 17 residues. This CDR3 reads CASSQDPAGGRGDTQYF. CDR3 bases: TGCGCCAGCAGCCAAGATCCAGCGGGGGGGCGTGGAGATACGCAGTATTTT.

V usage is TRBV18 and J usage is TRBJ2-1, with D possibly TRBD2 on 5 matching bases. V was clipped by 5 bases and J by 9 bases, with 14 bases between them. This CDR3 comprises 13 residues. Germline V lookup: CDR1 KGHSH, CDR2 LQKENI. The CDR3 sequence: CASSAGPLGEQFF. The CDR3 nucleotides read TGTGCCAGCTCAGCGGGCCCCCTTGGTGAGCAGTTCTTC.

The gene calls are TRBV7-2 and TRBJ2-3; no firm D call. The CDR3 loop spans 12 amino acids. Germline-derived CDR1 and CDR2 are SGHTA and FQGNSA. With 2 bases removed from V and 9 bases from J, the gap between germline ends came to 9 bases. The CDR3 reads CASSLLLLTQYF. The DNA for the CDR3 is TGTGCCAGCAGCTTACTACTCCTGACGCAGTATTTT.

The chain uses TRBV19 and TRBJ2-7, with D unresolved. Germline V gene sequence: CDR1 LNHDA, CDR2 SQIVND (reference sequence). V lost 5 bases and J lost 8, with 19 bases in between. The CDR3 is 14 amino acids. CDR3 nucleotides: TGTGCCAGTAGTTCCCGGACGGAAGATTTGAAGCAGTACTTC. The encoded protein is CASSSRTEDLKQYF.

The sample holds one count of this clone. This CDR3 reads CASSVDRGPEAFF. In DNA, the CDR3 is TGTGCCAGTAGTGTGGACAGGGGGCCTGAAGCTTTCTTT. The chain carries TRBV19 and TRBJ1-1; 11 bases map to TRBD1. This CDR3 spans 13 amino acids. Germline CDR1 reads LNHDA; CDR2 reads SQIVND (reference sequence). V lost 5 bases, J lost 6 bases, and 2 bases stayed unmatched. The whole variable domain, filled in from reference TRBV19 and TRBJ1-1, reads DGGITQSPKYLFRKEGQNVTLSCEQNLNHDAMYWYRQDPGQGLRLIYYSQIVNDFQKGDIAEGYSVSREKKESFPLTVTSAQKNPTAFYLCASSVDRGPEAFFGQGTRLTVV.

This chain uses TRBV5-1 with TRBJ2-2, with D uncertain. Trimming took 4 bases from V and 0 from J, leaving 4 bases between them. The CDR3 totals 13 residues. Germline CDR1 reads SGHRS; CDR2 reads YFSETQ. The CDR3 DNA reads TGCGCCAGCAGCCCTGCGAACACCGGGGAGCTGTTTTTT. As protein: CASSPANTGELFF. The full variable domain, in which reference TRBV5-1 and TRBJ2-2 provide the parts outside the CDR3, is KAGVTQTPRYLIKTRGQQVTLSCSPISGHRSVSWYQQTPGQGLQFLFEYFSETQRNKGNFPGRFSGRQFSNSRSEMNVSTLELGDSALYLCASSPANTGELFFGEGSRLTVL.

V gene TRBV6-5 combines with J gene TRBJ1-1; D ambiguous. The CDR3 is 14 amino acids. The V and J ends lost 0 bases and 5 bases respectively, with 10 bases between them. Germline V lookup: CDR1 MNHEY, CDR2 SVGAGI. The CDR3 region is CASSYSNSGTEAFF. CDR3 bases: TGTGCCAGCAGTTACTCGAATTCGGGAACTGAAGCTTTCTTT.

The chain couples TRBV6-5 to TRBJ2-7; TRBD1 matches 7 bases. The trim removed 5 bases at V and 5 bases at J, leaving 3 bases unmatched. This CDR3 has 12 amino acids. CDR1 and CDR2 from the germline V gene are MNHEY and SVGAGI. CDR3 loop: CASSNTGDEQYF. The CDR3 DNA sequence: TGTGCCAGCAGTAACACAGGGGACGAGCAGTACTTC.

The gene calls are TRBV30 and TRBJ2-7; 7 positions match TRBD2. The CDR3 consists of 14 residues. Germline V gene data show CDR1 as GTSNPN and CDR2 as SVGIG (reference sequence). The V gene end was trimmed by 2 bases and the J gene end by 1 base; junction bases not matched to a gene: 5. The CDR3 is CAWSKPGLSYEQYF. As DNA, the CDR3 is TGTGCCTGGAGTAAACCGGGACTATCCTACGAGCAGTACTTC.

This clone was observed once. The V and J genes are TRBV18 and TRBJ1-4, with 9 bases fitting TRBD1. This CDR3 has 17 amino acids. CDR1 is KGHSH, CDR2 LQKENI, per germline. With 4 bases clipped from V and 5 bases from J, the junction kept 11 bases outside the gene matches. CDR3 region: CASSLNPPGQGNEKLFF. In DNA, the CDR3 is TGTGCCAGCTCACTCAACCCCCCGGGACAGGGAAATGAAAAACTGTTTTTT.

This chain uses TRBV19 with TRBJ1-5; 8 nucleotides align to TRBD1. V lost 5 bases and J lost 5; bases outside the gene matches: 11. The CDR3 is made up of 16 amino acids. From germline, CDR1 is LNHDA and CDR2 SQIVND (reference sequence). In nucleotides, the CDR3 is TGTGCCAGTAGTGGACCCGGGACAGGCTTCGATCAGCCCCAGCATTTT. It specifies CASSGPGTGFDQPQHF.

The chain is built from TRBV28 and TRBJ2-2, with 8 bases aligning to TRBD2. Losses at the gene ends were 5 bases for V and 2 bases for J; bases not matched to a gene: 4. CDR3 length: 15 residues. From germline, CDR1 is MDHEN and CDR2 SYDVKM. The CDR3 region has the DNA TGTGCCAGCAGTGGAAGCGGGGGAAACACCGGGGAGCTGTTTTTT. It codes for CASSGSGGNTGELFF.

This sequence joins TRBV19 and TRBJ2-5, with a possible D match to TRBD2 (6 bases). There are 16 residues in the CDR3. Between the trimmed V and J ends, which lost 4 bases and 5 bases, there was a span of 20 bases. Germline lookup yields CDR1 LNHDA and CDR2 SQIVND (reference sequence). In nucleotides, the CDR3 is TGTGCCAGTAGTAGCCCCGGGACTCCGGTCCGGGAGACCCAGTACTTC. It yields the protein CASSSPGTPVRETQYF. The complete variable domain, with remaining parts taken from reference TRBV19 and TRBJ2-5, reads DGGITQSPKYLFRKEGQNVTLSCEQNLNHDAMYWYRQDPGQGLRLIYYSQIVNDFQKGDIAEGYSVSREKKESFPLTVTSAQKNPTAFYLCASSSPGTPVRETQYFGPGTRLLVL.

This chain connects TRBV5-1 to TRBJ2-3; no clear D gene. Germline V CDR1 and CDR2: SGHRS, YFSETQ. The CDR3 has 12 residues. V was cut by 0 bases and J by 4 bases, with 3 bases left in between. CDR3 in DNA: TGCGCCAGCAGCTTGGGGTCAGATACGCAGTATTTT. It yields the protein CASSLGSDTQYF.

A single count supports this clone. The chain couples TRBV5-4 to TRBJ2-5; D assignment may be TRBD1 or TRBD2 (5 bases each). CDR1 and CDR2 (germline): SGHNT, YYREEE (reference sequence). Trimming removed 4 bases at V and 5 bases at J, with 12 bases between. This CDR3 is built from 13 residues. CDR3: CASSRDRGETQYF. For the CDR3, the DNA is TGTGCCAGCAGCAGGGACCGAGGGGAGACCCAGTACTTC.

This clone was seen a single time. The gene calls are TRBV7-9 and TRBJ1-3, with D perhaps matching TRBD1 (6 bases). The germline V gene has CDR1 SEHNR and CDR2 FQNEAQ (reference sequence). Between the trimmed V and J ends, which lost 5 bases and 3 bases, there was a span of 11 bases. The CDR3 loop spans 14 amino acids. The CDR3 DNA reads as TGTGCCAGCAGCCTTGGGGGCGATGGAAACACCATATATTTT. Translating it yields CASSLGGDGNTIYF.

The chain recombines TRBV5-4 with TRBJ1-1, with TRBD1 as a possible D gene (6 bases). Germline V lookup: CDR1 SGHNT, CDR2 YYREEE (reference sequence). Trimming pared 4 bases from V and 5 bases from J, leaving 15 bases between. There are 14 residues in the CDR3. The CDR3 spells CASSPPPGDTEAFF. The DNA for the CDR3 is TGTGCCAGCAGCCCACCCCCAGGGGATACTGAAGCTTTCTTT.